The present entry profiles one T cell receptor (beta chain) with its context. This clonotype has ten or more counts. Its antigen is unknown. No much larger clone exists at a distance of one base, and base qualities are not known. From its cysteine to its valine, the CDR3 spans 13 amino acids. Only the CDR3 part of the read is kept: 39 bases, read in frame from the first base. V and J are trimmed by 6 bases and 5 bases, and the gene matches miss 6 bases of the junction. A patient counted as having stable Graves' hyperthyroidism if no progression to ophthalmopathy occurred over 18 months of follow-up. Hyperthyroidism patients were aged 18 to 65 years and newly diagnosed, with disease duration of less than 2 months. Any patient with an uncontrolled infection, another autoimmune disease, pregnancy or lactation was excluded. Diagnoses were established on the basis of clinical symptoms, serum thyroxine and TRAb, thyroid ultrasound, and orbital computed tomography. PBMCs were separated from roughly 10 ml of fresh peripheral blood using Ficoll-Paque density gradient centrifugation. Total RNA was extracted using Trizol reagent, and RNA quality was assessed on an Agilent 2100 Bioanalyzer.

The data belong to a study of T cells in Graves' hyperthyroidism and ophthalmopathy (dated by TCRdb to the late 2010s). Regarding the complete study: Peripheral blood samples were taken at initial diagnosis, before any treatment was given. To identify distinguishing TCR V-J signatures, a discovery cohort of roughly 100 patients was used, comprising some 45 with Graves' ophthalmopathy and roughly 60 with stable Graves' hyperthyroidism. Prospective prediction of ophthalmopathy was tested in an independent validation cohort consisting of some 20 hyperthyroidism patients and around 16 patients who later progressed to ophthalmopathy. The 90 to 100 discovery patients were randomly divided into training and test sets at a 7:3 ratio. The study also compared thyroid tissue and blood T-cell repertoires from a handful of Graves' hyperthyroidism patients. After blood sampling, hyperthyroidism patients were treated with methimazole at a starting dose of 30 mg daily, and ophthalmopathy patients were treated with high-dose intravenous methylprednisolone. According to the paper, TCR Vbeta CDR3 sequencing was carried out on some 140 peripheral blood samples, which came from 40 to 45 ophthalmopathy, under 85 hyperthyroidism and some 17 progressor patients. General conclusions and limits of the study: Most expanded thyroid clonotypes (frequency above 0.001) were also found in blood, which suggests that blood repertoires may mirror thyroid immune responses. Ophthalmopathy was separated from stable hyperthyroidism by a 13 V-J signature model, with 85% to 90% sensitivity and roughly 81% specificity obtained in cross-validation and 80%/75% obtained in testing. Sample size was not statistically predetermined, and investigators were not blinded to group allocation. In validation, progression to ophthalmopathy was predicted by the model with nearly 71% sensitivity and about 72% specificity, a median of approximately 7.1 months before onset.

Amplification of TCR beta CDR3 regions was carried out from RNA transcripts. A first-round RT-PCR of the TCR CDR3 used the HTBI primer set with the Qiagen OneStep RT-PCR kit. Libraries were constructed in a second round of multiplex PCR, after which size selection and purification were carried out. The libraries were sequenced on an Illumina HiSeq2000 using paired-end 100 bp reads. The original methods were these. Raw data were processed with SOAPnuke, discarding reads with adapters, uncalled bases, mean Phred below 15, or no exact constant-primer or identifier match. COPE v1.2.5 was used to merge high-quality paired reads, and clonotypes were defined as unique nucleotide sequences. MiTCR v1.1 was used to align clonotypes to the IMGT TRBV, TRBD and TRBJ reference segments. The analysis was restricted to V-J combinations with a frequency above 0.0001, which together covered 99% to 99.2% of the repertoires. A TCS score was defined as the ratio of F50 (clonal expansion) to E x V (chaos), with BLOSUM62-based TCRdist applied between CDR3 peptides within each V-J. Welch's t-statistics and random forest reduced just over 500 V-J features to about 12, which were used in a naive Bayes classifier (R e1071). The public reads were reprocessed in TCRdb via fastp at Q25 and MiXCR, keeping in-frame beta chains. Each CDR3 protein gets just one entry, which takes the most common genes and DNA from the rows behind it. TCRdb's processing, not the authors' own work, is the source of the V and J calls. The sample table lists roughly 110,000 distinct CDR3 sequences, 15% to 20% of them with a count of one. The ten largest clones represent about 42% of the sample.

The specimen sequenced was blood. The chain is assembled from TRBV12-3 or TRBV12-4 and TRBJ2-7, and 8 bases in between align with TRBD1. The clonotype was recovered from a woman aged 45-60 years with Graves' hyperthyroidism. The encoded CDR3 is CASSQTGVHEQYV. The DNA sequence is TGTGCCAGCAGCCAGACAGGGGTCCACGAGCAGTACGTC.